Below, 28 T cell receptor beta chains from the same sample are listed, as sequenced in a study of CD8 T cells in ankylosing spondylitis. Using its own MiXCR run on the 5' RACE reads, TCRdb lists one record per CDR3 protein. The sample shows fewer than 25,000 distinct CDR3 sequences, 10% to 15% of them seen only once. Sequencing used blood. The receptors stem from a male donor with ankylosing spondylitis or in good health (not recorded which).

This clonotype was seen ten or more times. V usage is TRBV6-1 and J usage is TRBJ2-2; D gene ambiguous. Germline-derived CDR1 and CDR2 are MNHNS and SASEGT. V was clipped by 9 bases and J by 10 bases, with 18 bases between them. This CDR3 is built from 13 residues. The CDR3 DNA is TGTGCCAGTACTACCGAAACCGGACCGGAGCTGTTTTTT. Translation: CASTTETGPELFF.

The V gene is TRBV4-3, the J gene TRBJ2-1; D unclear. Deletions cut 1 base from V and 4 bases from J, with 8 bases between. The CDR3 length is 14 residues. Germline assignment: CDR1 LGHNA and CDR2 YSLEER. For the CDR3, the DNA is TGCGCCAGCAGCCAAGCAGGAGAATACAATGAGCAGTTCTTC. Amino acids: CASSQAGEYNEQFF.

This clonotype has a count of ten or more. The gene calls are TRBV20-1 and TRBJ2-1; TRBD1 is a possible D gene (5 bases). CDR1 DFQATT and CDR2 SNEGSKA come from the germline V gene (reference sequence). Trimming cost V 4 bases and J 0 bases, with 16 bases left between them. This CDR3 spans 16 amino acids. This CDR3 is CSAKQANPSSYNEQFF. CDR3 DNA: TGCAGTGCTAAACAGGCTAACCCGAGCTCCTACAATGAGCAGTTCTTC.

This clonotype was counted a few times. The CDR3, as DNA: TGCAGTGCTAGCACGGCCCCAACCTCCTACGAGCAGTACTTC. This codes for CSASTAPTSYEQYF. This chain links TRBV20-1 with TRBJ2-7; D not resolved. Trimming took off 3 bases at V and 0 bases at J, with 12 bases between the two ends. CDR1 is DFQATT, CDR2 SNEGSKA, per germline (reference sequence). The CDR3 runs to 14 residues.

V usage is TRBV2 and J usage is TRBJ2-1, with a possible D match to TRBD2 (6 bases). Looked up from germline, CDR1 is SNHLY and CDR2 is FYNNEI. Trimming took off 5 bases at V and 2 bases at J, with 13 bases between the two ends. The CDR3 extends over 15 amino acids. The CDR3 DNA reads TGTGCCAGCAGTTCCGGGAGTCGCCCCTACAATGAGCAGTTCTTC. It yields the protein CASSSGSRPYNEQFF.

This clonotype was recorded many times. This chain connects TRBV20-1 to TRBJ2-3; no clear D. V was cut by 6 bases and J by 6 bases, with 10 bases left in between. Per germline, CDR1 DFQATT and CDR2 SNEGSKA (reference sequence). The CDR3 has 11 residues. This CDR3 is CSAAHSDTQYF. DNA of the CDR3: TGCAGTGCCGCACACTCGGATACGCAGTATTTT.

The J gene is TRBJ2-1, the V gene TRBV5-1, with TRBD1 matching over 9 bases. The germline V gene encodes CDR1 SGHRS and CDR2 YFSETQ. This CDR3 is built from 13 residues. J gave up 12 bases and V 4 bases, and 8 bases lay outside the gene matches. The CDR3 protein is CASSTSGDRVQFF. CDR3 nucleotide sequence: TGCGCCAGCAGCACAAGCGGGGACAGGGTGCAGTTCTTC.

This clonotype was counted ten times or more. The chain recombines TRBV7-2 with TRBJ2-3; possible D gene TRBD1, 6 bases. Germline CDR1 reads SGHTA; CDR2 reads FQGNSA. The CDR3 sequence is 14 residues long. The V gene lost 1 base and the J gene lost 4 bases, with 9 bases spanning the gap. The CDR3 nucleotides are TGTGCCAGCAGCTTAGTGGGGGCGGCAGATACGCAGTATTTT. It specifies CASSLVGAADTQYF.

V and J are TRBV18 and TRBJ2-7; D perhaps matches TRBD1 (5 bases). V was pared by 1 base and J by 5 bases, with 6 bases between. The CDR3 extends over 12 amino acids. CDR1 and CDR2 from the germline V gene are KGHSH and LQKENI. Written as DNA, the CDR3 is TGTGCCAGCTCACCACAGGGGAACGAGCAGTACGTC. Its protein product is CASSPQGNEQYV.

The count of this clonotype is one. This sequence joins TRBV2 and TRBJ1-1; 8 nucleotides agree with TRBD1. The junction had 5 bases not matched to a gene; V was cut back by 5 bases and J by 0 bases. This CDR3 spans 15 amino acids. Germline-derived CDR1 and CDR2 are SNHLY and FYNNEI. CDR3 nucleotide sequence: TGTGCCAGCAGTAACAGGGGGGGACTGAACACTGAAGCTTTCTTT. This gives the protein CASSNRGGLNTEAFF.

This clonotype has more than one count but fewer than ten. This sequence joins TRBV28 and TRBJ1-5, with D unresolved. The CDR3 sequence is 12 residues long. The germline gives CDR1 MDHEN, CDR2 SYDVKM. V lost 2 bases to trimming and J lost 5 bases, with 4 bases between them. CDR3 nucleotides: TGTGCCAGCAGTTTACCGGATCAGCCCCAGCATTTT. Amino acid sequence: CASSLPDQPQHF.

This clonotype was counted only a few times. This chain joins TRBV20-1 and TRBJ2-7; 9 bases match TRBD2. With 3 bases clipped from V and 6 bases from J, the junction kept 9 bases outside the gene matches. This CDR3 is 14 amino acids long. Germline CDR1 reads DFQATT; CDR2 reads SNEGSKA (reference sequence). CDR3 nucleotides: TGCAGTGCTAGGGCTAGCGGGATGCCAGCCGAGCAGTACTTC. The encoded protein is CSARASGMPAEQYF.

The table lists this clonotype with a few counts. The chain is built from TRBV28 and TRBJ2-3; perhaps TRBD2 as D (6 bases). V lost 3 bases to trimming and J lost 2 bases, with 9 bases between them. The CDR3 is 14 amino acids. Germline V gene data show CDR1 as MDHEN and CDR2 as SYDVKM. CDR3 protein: CASSLWRDTDTQYF. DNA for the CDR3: TGTGCCAGCAGTTTGTGGCGGGACACAGATACGCAGTATTTT.

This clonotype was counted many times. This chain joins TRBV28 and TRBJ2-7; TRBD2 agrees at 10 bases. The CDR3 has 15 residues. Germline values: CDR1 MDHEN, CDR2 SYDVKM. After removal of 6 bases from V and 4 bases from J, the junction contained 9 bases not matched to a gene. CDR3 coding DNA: TGTGCCAGCAGGTTGGGGCTAGCGGGAGAGTACGAGCAGTACTTC. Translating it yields CASRLGLAGEYEQYF.

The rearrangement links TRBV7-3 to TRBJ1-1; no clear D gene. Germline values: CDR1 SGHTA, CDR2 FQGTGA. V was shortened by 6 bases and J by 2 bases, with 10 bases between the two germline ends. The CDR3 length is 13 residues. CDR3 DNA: TGTGCCAGCAGGGAAGGGTTTAACACTGAAGCTTTCTTT. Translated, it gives CASREGFNTEAFF.

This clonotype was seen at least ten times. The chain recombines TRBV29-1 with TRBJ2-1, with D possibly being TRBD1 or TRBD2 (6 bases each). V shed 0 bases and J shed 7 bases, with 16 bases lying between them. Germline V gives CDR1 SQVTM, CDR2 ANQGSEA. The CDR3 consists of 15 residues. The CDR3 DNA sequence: TGCAGCGTTGAAGATCAAGCGGGCACAGGGAATGAGCAGTTCTTC. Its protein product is CSVEDQAGTGNEQFF.

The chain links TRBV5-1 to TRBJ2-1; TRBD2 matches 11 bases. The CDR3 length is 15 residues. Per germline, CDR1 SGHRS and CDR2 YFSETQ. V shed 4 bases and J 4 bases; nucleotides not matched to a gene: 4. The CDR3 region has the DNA TGCGCCAGCAGCGCGACTAGCGGGGCATACAATGAGCAGTTCTTC. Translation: CASSATSGAYNEQFF. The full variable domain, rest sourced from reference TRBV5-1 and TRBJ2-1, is KAGVTQTPRYLIKTRGQQVTLSCSPISGHRSVSWYQQTPGQGLQFLFEYFSETQRNKGNFPGRFSGRQFSNSRSEMNVSTLELGDSALYLCASSATSGAYNEQFFGPGTRLTVL.

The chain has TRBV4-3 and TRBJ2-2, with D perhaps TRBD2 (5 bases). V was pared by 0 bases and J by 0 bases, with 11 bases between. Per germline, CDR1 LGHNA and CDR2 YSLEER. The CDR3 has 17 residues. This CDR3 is CASSQDLAGSNTGELFF. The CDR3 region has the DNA TGCGCCAGCAGCCAAGATCTGGCGGGTTCGAACACCGGGGAGCTGTTTTTT.

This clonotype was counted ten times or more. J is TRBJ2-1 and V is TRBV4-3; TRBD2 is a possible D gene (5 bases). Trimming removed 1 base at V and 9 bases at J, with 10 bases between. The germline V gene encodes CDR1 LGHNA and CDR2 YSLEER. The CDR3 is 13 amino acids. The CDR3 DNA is TGCGCCAGCAGCCAAGCCCCAACTAGTGAGCAGTTCTTC. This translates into CASSQAPTSEQFF.

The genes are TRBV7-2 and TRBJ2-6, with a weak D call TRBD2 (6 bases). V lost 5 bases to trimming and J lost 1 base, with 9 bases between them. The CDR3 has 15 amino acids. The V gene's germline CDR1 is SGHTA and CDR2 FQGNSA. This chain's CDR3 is CASSTGGSGANVLTF. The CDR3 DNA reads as TGTGCCAGCAGCACCGGAGGGTCTGGGGCCAACGTCCTGACTTTC.

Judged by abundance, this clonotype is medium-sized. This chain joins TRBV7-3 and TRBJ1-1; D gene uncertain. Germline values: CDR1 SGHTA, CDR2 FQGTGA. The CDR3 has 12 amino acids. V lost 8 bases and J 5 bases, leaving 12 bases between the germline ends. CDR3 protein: CASAWRITEAFF. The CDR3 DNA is TGTGCCAGCGCTTGGAGGATTACTGAAGCTTTCTTT.

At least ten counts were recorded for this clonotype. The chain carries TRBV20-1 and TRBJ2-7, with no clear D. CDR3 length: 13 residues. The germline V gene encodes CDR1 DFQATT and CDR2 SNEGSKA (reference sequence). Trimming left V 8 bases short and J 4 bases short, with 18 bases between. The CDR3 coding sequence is TGCAGTTCCATGCCCGGATCTCCTTACGAGCAGTACTTC. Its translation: CSSMPGSPYEQYF.

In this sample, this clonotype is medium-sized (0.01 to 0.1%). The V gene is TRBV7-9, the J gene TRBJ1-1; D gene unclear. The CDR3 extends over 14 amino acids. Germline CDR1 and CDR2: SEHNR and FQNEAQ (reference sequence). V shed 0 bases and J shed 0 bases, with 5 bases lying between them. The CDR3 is CASSLASLNTEAFF. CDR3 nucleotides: TGTGCCAGCAGCTTAGCGTCCCTGAACACTGAAGCTTTCTTT.

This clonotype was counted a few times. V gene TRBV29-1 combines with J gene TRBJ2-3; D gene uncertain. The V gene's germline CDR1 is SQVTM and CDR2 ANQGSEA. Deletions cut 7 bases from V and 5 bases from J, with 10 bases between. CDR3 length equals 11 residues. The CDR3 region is CSGRLGDTQYF. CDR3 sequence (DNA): TGCAGCGGAAGGCTAGGAGATACGCAGTATTTT.

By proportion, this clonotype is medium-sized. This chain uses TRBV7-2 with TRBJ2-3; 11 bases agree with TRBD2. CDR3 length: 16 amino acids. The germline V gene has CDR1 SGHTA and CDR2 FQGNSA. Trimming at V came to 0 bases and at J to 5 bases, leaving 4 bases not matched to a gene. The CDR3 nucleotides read TGTGCCAGCAGCTTAGCGGCTAGCGGGAGGTTAGATACGCAGTATTTT. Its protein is CASSLAASGRLDTQYF.

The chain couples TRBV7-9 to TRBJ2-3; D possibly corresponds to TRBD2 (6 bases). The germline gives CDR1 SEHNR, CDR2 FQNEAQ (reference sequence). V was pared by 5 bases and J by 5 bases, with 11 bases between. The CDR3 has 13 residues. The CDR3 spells CASSIGSGDTQYF. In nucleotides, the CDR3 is TGTGCCAGCAGCATCGGGAGTGGAGATACGCAGTATTTT.

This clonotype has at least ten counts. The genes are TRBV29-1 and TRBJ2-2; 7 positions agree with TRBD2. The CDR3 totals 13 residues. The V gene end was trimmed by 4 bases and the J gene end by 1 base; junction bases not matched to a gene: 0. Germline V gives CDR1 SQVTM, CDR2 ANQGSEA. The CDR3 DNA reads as TGCAGCGTTGGGGGGGGGAACACCGGGGAGCTGTTTTTT. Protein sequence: CSVGGGNTGELFF.

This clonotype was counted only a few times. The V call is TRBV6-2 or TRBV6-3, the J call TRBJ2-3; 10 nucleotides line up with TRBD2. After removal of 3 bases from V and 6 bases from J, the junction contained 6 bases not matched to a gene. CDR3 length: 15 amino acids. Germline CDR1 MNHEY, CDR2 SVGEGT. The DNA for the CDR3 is TGTGCCAGCAGTTATCTAGCGGGAGTTGAGGATACGCAGTATTTT. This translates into CASSYLAGVEDTQYF.